This T cell receptor (beta chain) stems from a study of T cells after posttransplantation cyclophosphamide. Overall study results and limits: Donor-recipient repertoire similarity was low at 1-2 months, rising over year one. TRB overlap between skin or GI tissue T cells and blood was limited.

With respect to this clone: Antigen specificity is unknown.

Trimming took off 5 bases at V and 0 bases at J, with 10 bases between the two ends. The CDR3 sequence is 14 residues long. Germline V gene data show CDR1 as MNHEY and CDR2 as SVGAGI. Clones were sequenced by immunoSEQ multiplex PCR, and TCRdb holds only the in-frame ones, with some missing. The sample lists a few thousand clones, about two thirds occurring once. This rearrangement joins TRBV6-5 to TRBJ1-1; the D gene is possibly TRBD1 (6 bases). This receptor was identified in a woman aged 60 to 75 in good health, CMV-negative, and a related stem cell transplant donor. The sample consisted of memory CD8+ T cells sorted from blood. CDR3 DNA: TGTGCCAGCAGTCAACAGGGATTGAACACTGAAGCTTTCTTT. Its protein product is CASSQQGLNTEAFF.